This TCR beta chain is drawn from a study of STAT3 mutations in large granular lymphocyte leukemia. Clones were sequenced by immunoSEQ multiplex PCR, and TCRdb holds only the in-frame ones, with some missing. The sample carries some 31,000 clones, about 90% recorded once. CDR3 size: 15 residues. V lost 4 bases, J lost 7 bases, and 7 bases stayed unmatched. The germline gives CDR1 MNHEY, CDR2 SVGAGI. Study-wide points: After therapy, about 35% of the 18 patients switched clonotypes, all new clones STAT3 wild type. In T-cell large granular lymphocyte leukemia, about half of patients showed multiple immunodominant subclonotypes. Differing intervals and regimens complicate linking therapy response to clone burden.

In regard to this clone: The antigen is undetermined.

Sequencing was done on a sample of peripheral blood mononuclear cells. This clonotype was obtained from a man in his sixties with T-cell large granular lymphocyte leukemia. Some clones in this sample may be carry-over from other donors' samples. The rearrangement uses TRBV6-5 and TRBJ2-2; 9 nucleotides align to TRBD2. CDR3: CASSSSSGTGGELFF. In DNA, the CDR3 is TGTGCCAGCAGTTCCTCTAGCGGGACGGGCGGGGAGCTGTTTTTT.